The present entry profiles one T cell receptor beta chain with its context. The data stem from a study of blood T cells in healthy people across ages. Combining a sample-barcoded 5' primer with a J-beta primer mix, a second PCR ran for 7 to 11 cycles. TCRdb used MiXCR to reprocess the 5' RACE reads, holding one entry per CDR3 protein. The sample holds 550,000 to 600,000 distinct CDR3 sequences, approximately 27% seen once. PBMCs, at least 6.5 million per sample, were isolated. Germline V gene sequence: CDR1 SEHNR, CDR2 FQNEAQ (reference sequence). The CDR3 spans 15 residues. Trimming removed 5 bases at V and 6 bases at J, with 19 bases between.

The specimen was blood. V and J are TRBV7-9 and TRBJ1-2; D remains unclear. This receptor was taken from an older woman in good health. CDR3 DNA sequence: TGTGCCAGCAGCGGTAGGAGAGGATTTCACCATGGCTACACCTTC. Translation: CASSGRRGFHHGYTF. Based on the CDR3 plus reference TRBV7-9 and TRBJ1-2, the full variable domain is DTGVSQNPRHKITKRGQNVTFRCDPISEHNRLYWYRQTLGQGPEFLTYFQNEAQLEKSRLLSDRFSAERPKGSFSTLEIQRTEQGDSAMYLCASSGRRGFHHGYTFGSGTRLTVV.